This paragraph reports one TCR beta chain. Sequencing used immunoSEQ multiplex PCR; TCRdb keeps in-frame clones, though not all of them. The sample includes more than 55,000 clones, just under 95% seen only once; the top ten take approximately 20%. The germline gives CDR1 SGHTA, CDR2 FQGTGA. Trimming stripped 0 bases from V and 1 base from J, with 6 bases between. This CDR3 is built from 15 residues. This record comes from a study of human versus mouse CDR3 diversity and MHC coevolution. About the research overall: immunoSEQ was reported to reach one in 200,000 T cells sensitivity. Valid reads per sample ranged from about 5.5 x 10^6 to 1.6 x 10^7.

The receptor comes from a person in their sixties in good health. Sequenced input: naive CD4+ T cells from blood. Subset described: CD45RO-negative CD62L-positive naive CD4 T cells. The chain recombines TRBV7-3 with TRBJ2-2, with D possibly TRBD2 on 6 matching bases. CDR3 sequence reads: CASSLTSGNTGELFF. The DNA of the CDR3 is TGTGCCAGCAGCTTAACTAGCGGGAACACCGGGGAGCTGTTTTTT. Supplemented by reference TRBV7-3 and TRBJ2-2, the full variable domain reads GAGVSQTPSNKVTEKGKYVELRCDPISGHTALYWYRQSLGQGPEFLIYFQGTGAADDSGLPNDRFFAVRPEGSVSTLKIQRTERGDSAVYLCASSLTSGNTGELFFGEGSRLTVL.